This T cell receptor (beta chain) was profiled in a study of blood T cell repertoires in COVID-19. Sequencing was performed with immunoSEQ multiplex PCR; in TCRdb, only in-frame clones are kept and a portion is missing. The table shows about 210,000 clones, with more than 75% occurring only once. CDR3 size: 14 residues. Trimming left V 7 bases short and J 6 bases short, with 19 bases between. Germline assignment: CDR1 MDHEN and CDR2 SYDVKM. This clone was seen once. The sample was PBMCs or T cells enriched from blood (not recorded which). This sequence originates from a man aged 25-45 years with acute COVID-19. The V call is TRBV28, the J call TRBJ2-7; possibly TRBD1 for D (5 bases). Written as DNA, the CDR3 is TGTGCCAGCAACCCAAAGGACATGCTTGGCGAGCAGTACTTC. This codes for CASNPKDMLGEQYF.